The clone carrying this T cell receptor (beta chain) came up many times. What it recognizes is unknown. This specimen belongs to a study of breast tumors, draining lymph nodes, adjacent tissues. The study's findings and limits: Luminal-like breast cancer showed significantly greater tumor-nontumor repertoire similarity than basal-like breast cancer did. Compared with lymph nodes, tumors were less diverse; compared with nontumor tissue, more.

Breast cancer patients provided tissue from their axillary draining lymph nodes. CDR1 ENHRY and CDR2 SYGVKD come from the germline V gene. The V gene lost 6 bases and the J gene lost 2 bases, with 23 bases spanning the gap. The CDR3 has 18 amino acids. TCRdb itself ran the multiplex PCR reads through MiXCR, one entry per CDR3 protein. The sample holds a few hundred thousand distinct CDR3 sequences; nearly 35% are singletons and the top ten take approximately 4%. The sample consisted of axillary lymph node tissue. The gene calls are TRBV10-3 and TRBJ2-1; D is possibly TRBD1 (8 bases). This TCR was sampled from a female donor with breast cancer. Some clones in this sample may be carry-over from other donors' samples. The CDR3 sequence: CAISHRGGVVETYNEQFF. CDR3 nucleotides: TGTGCCATCAGCCACAGGGGGGGGGTCGTAGAGACCTACAATGAGCAGTTCTTC.